This T cell receptor (beta chain) was sequenced for a study of T cell changes during pregnancy in multiple sclerosis. Here immunoSEQ multiplex PCR was the method, and the copy in TCRdb shows in-frame clones only, minus some. The sample yields fewer than 55,000 clones, 80% to 95% seen once. Trimming stripped 3 bases from V and 1 base from J, with 10 bases between. This CDR3 is built from 15 residues. Germline CDR1 SEHNR, CDR2 FQNEAQ (reference sequence). The chain joins TRBV7-9 to TRBJ1-3; D gene ambiguous. The source is a female donor with multiple sclerosis, enrolled in a pregnancy study. Sample: peripheral blood, taken after pregnancy. The CDR3 DNA sequence: TGTGCCAGCAGCTTTGGACTTGGTTCTGGAAACACCATATATTTT. It encodes CASSFGLGSGNTIYF.